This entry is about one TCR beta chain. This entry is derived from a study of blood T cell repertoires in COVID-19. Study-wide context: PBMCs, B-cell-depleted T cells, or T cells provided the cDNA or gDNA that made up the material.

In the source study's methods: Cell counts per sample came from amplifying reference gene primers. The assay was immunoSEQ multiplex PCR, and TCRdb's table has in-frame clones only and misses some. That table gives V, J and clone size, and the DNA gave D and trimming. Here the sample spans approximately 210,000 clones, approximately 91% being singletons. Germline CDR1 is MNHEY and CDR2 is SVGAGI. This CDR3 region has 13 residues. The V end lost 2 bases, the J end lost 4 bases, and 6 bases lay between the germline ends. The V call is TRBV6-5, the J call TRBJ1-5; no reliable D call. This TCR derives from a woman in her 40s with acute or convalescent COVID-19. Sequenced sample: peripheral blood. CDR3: CASSYAANQPQHF. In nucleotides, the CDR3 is TGTGCCAGCAGTTACGCGGCAAATCAGCCCCAGCATTTT.